Below are 14 T cell receptor beta chains sequenced from a single sample in a study of cytotoxic CD8 clonotypes in ibrutinib-treated CLL. TCRdb's copy holds only in-frame clones and misses some; the assay was immunoSEQ multiplex PCR. There are approximately 42,000 clones in the sample; approximately 74% occur only once, and approximately 15% lies in the top ten. Sequences were derived from PBMCs, sampled after 12 months of ibrutinib treatment. These receptors were obtained from a human donor with chronic lymphocytic leukemia.

The chain employs TRBV5-8 and TRBJ2-1; possible D gene TRBD1, 6 bases. The germline CDR1 and CDR2 sequences are SGHTS and YDEGEE. Trimming removed 4 bases from V and 8 bases from J, with 13 bases in between. The CDR3 has 13 residues. The CDR3 sequence is CASSHRVGYEQFF. CDR3 DNA: TGTGCCAGCAGCCACAGGGTTGGGTATGAGCAGTTCTTC.

This clone has a single count. J is TRBJ1-1 and V is TRBV12-5, with a possible D match to TRBD1 (6 bases). Trimming pared 4 bases from V and 0 bases from J, leaving 12 bases between. CDR1 and CDR2 from the germline V gene are LGHNT and FRNRAP. The CDR3 consists of 15 residues. The CDR3 spells CASGYRRGLNTEAFF. In nucleotides, the CDR3 is TGTGCTAGTGGTTATCGCAGGGGACTGAACACTGAAGCTTTCTTT.

This clone was recorded only once. The chain joins TRBV4-3 to TRBJ1-5; the D gene is possibly TRBD1 (5 bases). CDR1 and CDR2 (germline): LGHNA, YSLEER. Trimming removed 1 base at V and 7 bases at J, with 14 bases between. The CDR3 has 15 residues. The CDR3 sequence is CASSQGAGGGQPQHF. The CDR3 coding sequence is TGCGCCAGCAGCCAAGGGGCTGGGGGAGGGCAGCCCCAGCATTTT.

This clone was seen just once. The chain employs TRBV15 and TRBJ1-3; the D is unclear. The CDR3 spans 14 residues. With 3 bases removed from V and 2 bases from J, the gap between germline ends came to 8 bases. Germline CDR1 LNHNV, CDR2 YYDKDF (reference sequence). The CDR3 DNA reads TGTGCCACCAGCAGGGGAGGCCCTGGAAACACCATATATTTT. Translated: CATSRGGPGNTIYF.

The chain couples TRBV2 to TRBJ2-3, with TRBD2 matching 8 bases. Trimming removed 1 base from V and 2 bases from J; junction bases left unmatched: 5. The CDR3 covers 16 residues. The germline V gene has CDR1 SNHLY and CDR2 FYNNEI. The CDR3 reads CASSEDTSGPTDTQYF. The DNA for the CDR3 is TGTGCCAGCAGTGAAGACACTAGCGGACCCACAGATACGCAGTATTTT.

The genes are TRBV30 and TRBJ2-7; 8 bases match TRBD1. V was pared by 2 bases and J by 7 bases, with 4 bases of the junction left unmatched. This CDR3 is built from 12 residues. Germline lookup yields CDR1 GTSNPN and CDR2 SVGIG (reference sequence). This CDR3 is CAWSRTGREQYF. The CDR3 bases are TGTGCCTGGAGTCGGACAGGGCGGGAGCAGTACTTC.

The chain has TRBV5-4 and TRBJ2-1; D uncertain. Trimming removed 0 bases from V and 10 bases from J, with 5 bases in between. The CDR3 length is 11 residues. Germline V gene data show CDR1 as SGHNT and CDR2 as YYREEE (reference sequence). CDR3 amino acids: CASSLETEQFF. In nucleotides, the CDR3 is TGTGCCAGCAGCTTGGAGACAGAGCAGTTCTTC.

The chain recombines TRBV5-1 with TRBJ2-2; 16 bases line up with TRBD2. This CDR3 has 18 amino acids. The V segment lost 3 bases and the J segment 5 bases; nucleotides outside the gene matches: 7. Germline values: CDR1 SGHRS, CDR2 YFSETQ. DNA for the CDR3: TGCGCCAGCAGCTCTCCGGGACTAGCGGGAGGGTTAACCGGGGAGCTGTTTTTT. Its translation is CASSSPGLAGGLTGELFF.

The J gene is TRBJ1-5, the V gene TRBV21-1. TRBV21-1 is annotated as a pseudogene. The CDR3 has 16 amino acids. For the CDR3, the DNA is TGTGCCAGCAACCGTCCGGGCACGGTCGGGAATCAGCCCCAGCATTTT. Amino acids: CASNRPGTVGNQPQHF.

The chain combines TRBV7-2 with TRBJ2-7; a possible D gene is TRBD2 (5 bases). The CDR3 length is 16 residues. Germline-derived CDR1 and CDR2 are SGHTA and FQGNSA. Trimming left V 0 bases short and J 0 bases short, with 12 bases between. In DNA form, the CDR3 reads TGTGCCAGCAGCTTAGCGGGAGCGCAGAGCTCCTACGAGCAGTACTTC. This sequence encodes CASSLAGAQSSYEQYF.

In this sample, this clone turned up a few times. The gene calls are TRBV9 and TRBJ1-1, with D unclear. This CDR3 region has 14 residues. V gave up 0 bases and J gave up 1 base, with 7 bases separating them. From germline, CDR1 is SGDLS and CDR2 YYNGEE. The CDR3 loop is CASSVGRQNTEAFF. The CDR3 coding sequence is TGTGCCAGCAGCGTAGGACGACAGAACACTGAAGCTTTCTTT.

The chain couples TRBV19 to TRBJ2-5; the match to TRBD2 covers 10 bases. The CDR3 runs 16 residues. Germline CDR1 reads LNHDA; CDR2 reads SQIVND (reference sequence). The junction had 9 bases not matched to a gene; V was cut back by 5 bases and J by 3 bases. This CDR3 is CASSEGAGGPEETQYF. CDR3 in DNA: TGTGCCAGTAGTGAAGGAGCGGGAGGGCCCGAAGAGACCCAGTACTTC.

V gene TRBV4-3 combines with J gene TRBJ1-4; D call uncertain. Germline values: CDR1 LGHNA, CDR2 YSLEER. V was shortened by 0 bases and J by 3 bases, with 11 bases between the two germline ends. The CDR3 loop spans 16 amino acids. The CDR3 DNA is TGCGCCAGCAGCCAAGATTTGGGAGGGCCTAATGAAAAACTGTTTTTT. Residues: CASSQDLGGPNEKLFF.

This chain uses TRBV28 with TRBJ1-1, with no clear D. Looked up from germline, CDR1 is MDHEN and CDR2 is SYDVKM. The ends were cut back, 3 bases at V and 0 bases at J, with 14 bases in the middle. The CDR3 covers 16 residues. CDR3 DNA: TGTGCCAGCAGTTTGCTGAACACTCGATTGAACACTGAAGCTTTCTTT. This encodes CASSLLNTRLNTEAFF.